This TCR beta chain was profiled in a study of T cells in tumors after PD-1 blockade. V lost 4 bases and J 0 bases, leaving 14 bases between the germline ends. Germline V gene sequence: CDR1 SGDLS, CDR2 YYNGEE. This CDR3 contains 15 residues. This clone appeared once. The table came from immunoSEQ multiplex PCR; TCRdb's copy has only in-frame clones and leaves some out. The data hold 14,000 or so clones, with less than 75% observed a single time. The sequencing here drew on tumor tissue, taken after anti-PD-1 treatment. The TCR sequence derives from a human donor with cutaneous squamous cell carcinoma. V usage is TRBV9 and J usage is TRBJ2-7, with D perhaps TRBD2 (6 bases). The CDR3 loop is CASSPLSSASYEQYF. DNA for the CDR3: TGTGCCAGCAGCCCTCTTTCTAGCGCCTCCTACGAGCAGTACTTC.